This T cell receptor beta chain originates from a study of beta chain features in type 1 diabetes (dated by TCRdb to the late 2010s). For context, the study as a whole: Mean age, gender distribution, total cell number and subset yield did not differ between patients and healthy donors. A total of 90 million to 130 million sorted cells were examined across all samples, and a strong correlation was observed between cell number per subset and RNA yield. The study compared TCRB repertoires of sorted circulating CD4+ T cell subsets between recently diagnosed type 1 diabetes patients and matched healthy donors. Regulatory and stem cell-like memory subsets were obtained from only 8 patients and roughly 8 healthy donors, while naive and central memory subsets were obtained from all 30 or so donors. Beyond this particular receptor, the publication reports: Patients with type 1 diabetes made fewer insertions and deleted more nucleotides at VDJ recombination sites, implying thymic rearrangement abnormalities. PCR might favor shorter templates, but patient and control samples were amplified and corrected together, so any skew would affect both groups equally. Because small numbers of individuals were included in the HLA sub-analyses, any influence of HLA type on TCRB rearrangement was left unresolved. Naive, central memory and regulatory TCRB repertoires appeared to be more similar among patients than among healthy donors. In all four CD4+ subsets, TCRB CDR3 length was moderately but significantly shorter in type 1 diabetes patients. Sequencing cDNA rather than genomic DNA could over-represent highly expressing activated cells, although activation and CD3 levels did not differ between groups.

The High Capacity cDNA Reverse Transcription Kit was used to reverse transcribe all of the isolated RNA, meaning that expressed TCRB transcripts were what got sequenced. Naive, central memory and regulatory T cell samples underwent deep immunoSEQ sequencing, averaging around 3.7 million total reads per sample. Sorted cells were lysed in RLT buffer, and RNA was extracted using DNase-treated RNeasy Micro or Mini kits according to cell number. To prevent cross-contamination, every cell subset was processed on its own, while patient and healthy donor samples were processed together. The immunoSEQ multiplex PCR was used to amplify TCRB sequences from cDNA, yielding 87-bp fragments that span the CDR3 region. Amplicons were sequenced on the Illumina HiSeq platform. Per the authors' processing: Synthetic template baselines were used to correct PCR bias computationally, reads within Hamming distance 2 were collapsed, and singletons that could not be merged were discarded. Reads were aligned against IMGT so that V, D and J genes, CDR3 length and insertions or deletions at six rearrangement sites could be assigned. Within each subset, clonotype counts were normalized to sorted cell number, and only after that were true diversity and Gini coefficients computed with the tcR R package. Repertoire sharing was quantified using the overlap coefficient calculated on TCRB nucleotide sequences. TCRdb obtained this table from immuneACCESS and retained in-frame rearrangements with V and J assigned. These tables miss some clones; where compared with another copy, unresolved V genes account for less than half of the shortfall, and the remainder is unexplained. The DNA was the basis for D and trimming; V, J and clone size are from that table. This sample gives about 150,000 clones in total; about a tenth of them show up just once. The ten largest make up more than 0.4% of the sample.

Trimmed from V: 6 bases; trimmed from J: 4 bases; junction bases lacking a gene match: 11. CDR1 and CDR2, looked up from the germline V gene, are SNHLY and FYNNEI. Taken from cysteine to phenylalanine, the CDR3 has 16 residues. Only CDR3 DNA remains: 48 bases, in frame from the first base. This clone was seen only a few times. This receptor's antigen is unknown. No much larger clone exists at a distance of one base, and base qualities are not known. Each donor gave one peripheral blood draw, averaging approximately 0.12 L, which was collected into heparinised tubes. A BD FACSAria II was used to sort naive, central memory, regulatory and stem cell-like memory CD4+ T cells with a panel that included CD45RO, CCR7, CD25, CD127, CD95 and CD27. Every sorted population had a purity above 98%. PBMCs were separated immediately by Lymphoprep density gradient centrifugation and were stained directly, without being cultured. So that batch effects would be minimized, each experiment stained and sorted samples in pairs, pairing one healthy donor with one patient.

The chain is made from TRBV2 and TRBJ2-3; TRBD2 lines up with 9 middle nucleotides. The sample taken for sequencing was central memory CD4+ T cells from blood. The receptor was derived from a man aged 25-45 years with type 1 diabetes. The nucleotide sequence reads TGTGCCAGCAGCCGGCGTTTGCGGGAGGGCGCAGATACGCAGTATTTT. Translated, it gives CASSRRLREGADTQYF.